This TCR beta chain derives from a study of T cell changes during pregnancy in multiple sclerosis. Generated by immunoSEQ multiplex PCR, the TCRdb table keeps only in-frame clones and is missing some. The table lists nearly 60,000 clones, about 90% of them singletons, with about 0.49% in the top ten. CDR1 is SGHVS, CDR2 FQNEAQ, per germline. CDR3 length: 15 residues. The germline V and J ends were trimmed by 2 bases and 2 bases, with 10 bases remaining between them. The gene calls are TRBV7-8 and TRBJ1-5, with D possibly matching TRBD1 (6 bases). Sequencing used CD4+ T cells from peripheral blood mononuclear cells, obtained after pregnancy. This receptor was taken from a female donor in good health, enrolled as a control in a pregnancy study. As DNA, the CDR3 is TGTGCCAGCAGCTTACGGGGGGCTGGCAATCAGCCCCAGCATTTT. It encodes CASSLRGAGNQPQHF.